The present TCR beta chain was sequenced within a study of cytomegalovirus exposure and HLA in healthy donors. Across the whole study: Early release data held around 80 million unique TCRs from HLA-typed donors. Of all 400 or so donors who were genotyped, 70% to 85% belonged to the Caucasian-associated ancestry cluster.

The PCR was carried out with 60 Vbeta primers and 13 Jbeta primers. This table comes from immunoSEQ multiplex PCR, and its TCRdb copy is limited to in-frame clones, with some not included. This table holds 120,000 or so clones, around 84% found once. CDR3 length: 13 residues. V was cut by 1 base and J by 10 bases, with 13 bases left in between. Germline assignment: CDR1 SGHAT and CDR2 FQDESV (reference sequence). Donors were nominally healthy when sampled, though unrecorded immune exposures were likely. The source is a man aged 18 to 35 in good health and CMV-seronegative. Sequenced sample: PBMCs. The chain joins TRBV11-1 to TRBJ2-5; D is possibly TRBD2 (7 bases). CDR3 protein: CASSLVAGAHQYF. The CDR3 coding sequence is TGTGCCAGCAGCTTAGTCGCGGGGGCCCACCAGTACTTC.